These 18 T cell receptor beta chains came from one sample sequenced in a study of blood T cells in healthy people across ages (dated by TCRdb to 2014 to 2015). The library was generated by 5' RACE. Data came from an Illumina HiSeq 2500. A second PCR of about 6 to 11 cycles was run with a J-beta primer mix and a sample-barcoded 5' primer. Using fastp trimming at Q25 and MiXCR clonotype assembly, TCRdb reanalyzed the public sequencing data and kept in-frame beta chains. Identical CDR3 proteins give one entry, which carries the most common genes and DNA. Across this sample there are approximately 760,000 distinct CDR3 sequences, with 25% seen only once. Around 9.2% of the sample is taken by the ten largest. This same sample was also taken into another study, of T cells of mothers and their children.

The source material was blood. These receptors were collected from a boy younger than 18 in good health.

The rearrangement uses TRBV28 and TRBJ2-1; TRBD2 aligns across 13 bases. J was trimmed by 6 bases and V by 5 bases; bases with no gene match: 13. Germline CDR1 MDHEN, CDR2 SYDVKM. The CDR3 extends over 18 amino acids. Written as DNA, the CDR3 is TGTGCCAGCAGTATACAAGGACTAGCGGGAGTCGCAGGCAATGAGCAGTTCTTC. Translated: CASSIQGLAGVAGNEQFF. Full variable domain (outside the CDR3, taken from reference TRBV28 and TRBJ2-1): DVKVTQSSRYLVKRTGEKVFLECVQDMDHENMFWYRQDPGLGLRLIYFSYDVKMKEKGDIPEGYSVSREKKERFSLILESASTNQTSMYLCASSIQGLAGVAGNEQFFGPGTRLTVL.

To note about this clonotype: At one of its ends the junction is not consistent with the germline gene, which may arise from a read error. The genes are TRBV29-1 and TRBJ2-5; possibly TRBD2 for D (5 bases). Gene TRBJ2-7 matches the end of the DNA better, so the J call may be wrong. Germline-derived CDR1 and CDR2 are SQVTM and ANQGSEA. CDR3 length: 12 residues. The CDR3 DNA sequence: TGCAGCGTCGAAAGCGGCTCCAACGAGCAGTACTTC. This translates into CSVESGSNEQYF.

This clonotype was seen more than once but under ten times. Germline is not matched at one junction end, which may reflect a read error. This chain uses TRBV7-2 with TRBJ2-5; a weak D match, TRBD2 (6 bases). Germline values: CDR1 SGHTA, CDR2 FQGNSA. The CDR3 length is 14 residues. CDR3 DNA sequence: TGTGCCAGCAGCTTAGAGGGGAGGATGGAGACCCAGTGCTTC. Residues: CASSLEGRMETQCF.

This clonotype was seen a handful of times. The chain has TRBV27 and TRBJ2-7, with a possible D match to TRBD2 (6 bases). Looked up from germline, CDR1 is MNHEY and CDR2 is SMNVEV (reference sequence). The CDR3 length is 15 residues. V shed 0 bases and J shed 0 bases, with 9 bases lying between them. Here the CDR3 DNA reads TGTGCCAGCAGTTTATCCGCGGGAAACTCCTACGAGCAGTACTTC. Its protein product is CASSLSAGNSYEQYF.

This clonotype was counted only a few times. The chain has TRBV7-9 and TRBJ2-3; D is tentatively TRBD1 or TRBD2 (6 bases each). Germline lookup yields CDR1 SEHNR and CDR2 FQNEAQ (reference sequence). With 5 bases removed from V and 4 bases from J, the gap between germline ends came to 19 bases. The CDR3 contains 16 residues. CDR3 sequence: CASSPMGAGSSDTQYF. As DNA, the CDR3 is TGTGCCAGCAGCCCTATGGGGGCGGGATCGTCAGATACGCAGTATTTT.

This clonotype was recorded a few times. The CDR3 protein is CSALRQDQETQYF. The CDR3 DNA reads TGCAGCGCCCTCAGACAGGATCAAGAGACCCAGTACTTC. The chain employs TRBV29-1 and TRBJ2-5; a weak D match, TRBD1 (6 bases). Germline CDR1 SQVTM, CDR2 ANQGSEA. V was trimmed by 7 bases and J by 2 bases, leaving 14 bases between them. CDR3 size: 13 residues.

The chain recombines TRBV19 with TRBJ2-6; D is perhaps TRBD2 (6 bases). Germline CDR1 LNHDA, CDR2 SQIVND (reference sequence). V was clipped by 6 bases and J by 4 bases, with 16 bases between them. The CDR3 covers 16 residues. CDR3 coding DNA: TGTGCCAGTAGCCTTCACGGGACTGGGGGGGCCAACGTCCTGACTTTC. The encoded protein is CASSLHGTGGANVLTF.

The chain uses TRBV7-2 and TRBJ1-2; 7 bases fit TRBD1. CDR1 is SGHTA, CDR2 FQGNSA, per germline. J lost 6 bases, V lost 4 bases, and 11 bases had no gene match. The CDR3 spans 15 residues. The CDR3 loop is CASSSTLQGWDGYTF. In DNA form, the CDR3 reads TGTGCCAGCAGCTCTACTCTACAGGGGTGGGATGGCTACACCTTC.

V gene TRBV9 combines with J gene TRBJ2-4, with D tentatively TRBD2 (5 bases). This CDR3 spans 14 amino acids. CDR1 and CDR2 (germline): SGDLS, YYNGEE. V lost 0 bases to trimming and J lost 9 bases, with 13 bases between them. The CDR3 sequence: CASSVGGLLTIQYF. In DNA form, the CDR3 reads TGTGCCAGCAGCGTAGGCGGGCTATTAACCATTCAGTACTTC.

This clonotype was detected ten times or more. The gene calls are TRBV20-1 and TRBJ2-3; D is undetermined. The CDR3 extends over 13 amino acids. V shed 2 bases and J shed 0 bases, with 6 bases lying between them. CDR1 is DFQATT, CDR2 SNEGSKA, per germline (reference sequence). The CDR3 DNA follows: TGCAGTGCTAGAAAGTCTAGCACAGATACGCAGTATTTT. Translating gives CSARKSSTDTQYF.

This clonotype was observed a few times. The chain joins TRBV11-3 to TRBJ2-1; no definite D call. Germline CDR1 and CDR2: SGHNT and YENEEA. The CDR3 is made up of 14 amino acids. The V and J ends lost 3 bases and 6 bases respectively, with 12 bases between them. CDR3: CASSLYRTANEQFF. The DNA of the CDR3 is TGTGCCAGCAGCTTGTATCGGACGGCCAATGAGCAGTTCTTC.

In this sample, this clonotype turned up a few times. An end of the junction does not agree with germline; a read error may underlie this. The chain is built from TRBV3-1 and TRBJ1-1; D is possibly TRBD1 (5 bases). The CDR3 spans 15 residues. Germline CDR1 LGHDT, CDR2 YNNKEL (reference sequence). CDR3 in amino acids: CASSQDRVRGTEAFF. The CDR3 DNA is TGTGCCAGCAGCCAAGATCGGGTGAGGGGCACTGAGGCTTTCTTT.

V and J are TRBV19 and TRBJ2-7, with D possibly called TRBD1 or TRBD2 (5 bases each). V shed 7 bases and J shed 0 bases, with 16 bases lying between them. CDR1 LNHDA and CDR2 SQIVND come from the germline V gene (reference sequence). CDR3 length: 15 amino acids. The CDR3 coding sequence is TGTGCCAGTACCATCCGGGACGCCTCCTCCTACGAGCAGTACTTC. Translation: CASTIRDASSYEQYF.

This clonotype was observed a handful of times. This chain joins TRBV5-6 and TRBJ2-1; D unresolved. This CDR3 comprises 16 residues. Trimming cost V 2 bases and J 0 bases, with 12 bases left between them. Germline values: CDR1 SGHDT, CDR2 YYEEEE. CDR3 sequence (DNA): TGTGCCAGCAGCTTAGTAGGTTATGTCTCCTACAATGAGCAGTTCTTC. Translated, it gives CASSLVGYVSYNEQFF.

CDR3 amino acids: CASSSGLAGEGEQYF. CDR3 DNA sequence: TGTGCCAGCAGCTCGGGACTAGCGGGAGAAGGGGAGCAGTACTTC. The rearrangement joins TRBV7-8 to TRBJ2-7, with TRBD2 matching 14 bases. The trim removed 4 bases at V and 7 bases at J, leaving 6 bases unmatched. The CDR3 has 15 amino acids. Germline-derived CDR1 and CDR2 are SGHVS and FQNEAQ.

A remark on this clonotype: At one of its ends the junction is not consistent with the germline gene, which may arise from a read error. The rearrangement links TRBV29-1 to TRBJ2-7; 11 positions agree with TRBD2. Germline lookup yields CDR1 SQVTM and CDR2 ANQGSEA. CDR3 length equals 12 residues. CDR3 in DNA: TGCAGCGCAAGGGACCAACTAGCGGGAGAACTCTTC. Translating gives CSARDQLAGELF.

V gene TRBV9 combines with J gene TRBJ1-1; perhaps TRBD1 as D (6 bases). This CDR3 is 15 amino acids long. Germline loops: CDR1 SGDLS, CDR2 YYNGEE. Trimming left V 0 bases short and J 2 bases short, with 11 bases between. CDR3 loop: CASSVGGGQNTEAFF. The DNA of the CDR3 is TGTGCCAGCAGCGTAGGTGGGGGGCAAAACACTGAAGCTTTCTTT.

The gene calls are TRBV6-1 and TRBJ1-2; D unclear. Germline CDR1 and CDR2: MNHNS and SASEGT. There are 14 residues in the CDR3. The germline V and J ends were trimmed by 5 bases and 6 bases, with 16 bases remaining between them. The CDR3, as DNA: TGTGCCAGCAGTCCCTCCCGATCCCCCAATGGCTACACCTTC. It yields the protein CASSPSRSPNGYTF.